The present entry profiles one T cell receptor (beta chain) with its context. This specimen comes from a study of immune characterization of retroperitoneal liposarcoma. This CDR3 region has 16 residues. Trimming left V 2 bases short and J 0 bases short, with 11 bases between. In germline, CDR1 is SGDLS, CDR2 YYNGEE. TCRdb re-derived calls from the PCR reads in MiXCR, one entry per CDR3 protein. The table shows about 2,400 distinct CDR3 sequences, with 35% to 50% occurring only once. This chain uses TRBV9 with TRBJ2-2; maybe TRBD2 (6 bases). This receptor was identified in a male donor with retroperitoneal liposarcoma. Sequences were obtained from tumor tissue. The CDR3 coding sequence is TGTGCCAGCAGCGTCGGCGGGAACGCGAACACCGGGGAGCTGTTTTTT. Translating it yields CASSVGGNANTGELFF.